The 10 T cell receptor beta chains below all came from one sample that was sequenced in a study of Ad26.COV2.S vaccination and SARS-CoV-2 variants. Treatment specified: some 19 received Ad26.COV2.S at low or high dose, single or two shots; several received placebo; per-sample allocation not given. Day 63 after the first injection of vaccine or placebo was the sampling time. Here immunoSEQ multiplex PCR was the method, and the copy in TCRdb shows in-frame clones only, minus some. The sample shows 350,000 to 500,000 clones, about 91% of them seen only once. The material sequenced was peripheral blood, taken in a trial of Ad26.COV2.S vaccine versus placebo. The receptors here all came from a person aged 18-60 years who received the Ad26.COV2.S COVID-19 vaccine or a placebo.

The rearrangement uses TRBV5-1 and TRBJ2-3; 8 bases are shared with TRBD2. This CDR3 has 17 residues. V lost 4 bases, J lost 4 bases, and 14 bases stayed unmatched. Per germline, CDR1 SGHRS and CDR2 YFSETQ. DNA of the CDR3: TGCGCCAGCAGCACAGGTCGGACTAGCTTCTCCCCAGATACGCAGTATTTT. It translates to CASSTGRTSFSPDTQYF. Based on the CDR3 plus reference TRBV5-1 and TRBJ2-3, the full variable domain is KAGVTQTPRYLIKTRGQQVTLSCSPISGHRSVSWYQQTPGQGLQFLFEYFSETQRNKGNFPGRFSGRQFSNSRSEMNVSTLELGDSALYLCASSTGRTSFSPDTQYFGPGTRLTVL.

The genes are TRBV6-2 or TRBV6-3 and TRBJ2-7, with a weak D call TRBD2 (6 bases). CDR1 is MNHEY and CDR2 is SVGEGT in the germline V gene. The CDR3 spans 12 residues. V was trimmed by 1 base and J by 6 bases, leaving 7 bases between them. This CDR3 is CASSYLGGEQYV. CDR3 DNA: TGTGCCAGCAGTTACTTGGGGGGCGAGCAGTACGTC.

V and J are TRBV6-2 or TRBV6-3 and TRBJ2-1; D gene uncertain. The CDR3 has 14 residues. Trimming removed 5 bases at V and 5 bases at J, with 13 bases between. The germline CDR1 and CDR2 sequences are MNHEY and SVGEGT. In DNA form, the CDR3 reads TGTGCCAGCAGTCAAGGACGCGGAGACAATGAGCAGTTCTTC. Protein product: CASSQGRGDNEQFF.

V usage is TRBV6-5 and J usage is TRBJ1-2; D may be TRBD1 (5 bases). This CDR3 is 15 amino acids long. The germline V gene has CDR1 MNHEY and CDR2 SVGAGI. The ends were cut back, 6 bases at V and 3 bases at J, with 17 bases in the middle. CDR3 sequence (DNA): TGTGCCAGCAGCTACGGGAGGGGTTACGACTATGGCTACACCTTC. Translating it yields CASSYGRGYDYGYTF.

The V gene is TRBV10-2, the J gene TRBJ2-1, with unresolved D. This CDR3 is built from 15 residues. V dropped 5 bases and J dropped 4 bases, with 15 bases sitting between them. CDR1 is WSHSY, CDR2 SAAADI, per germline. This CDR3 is CASSPGGIIYNEQFF. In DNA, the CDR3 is TGCGCCAGCAGTCCGGGCGGTATAATTTACAATGAGCAGTTCTTC.

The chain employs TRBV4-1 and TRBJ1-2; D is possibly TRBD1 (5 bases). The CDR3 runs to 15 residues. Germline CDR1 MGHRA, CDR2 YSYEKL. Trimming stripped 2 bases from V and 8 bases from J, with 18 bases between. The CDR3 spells CASSQRGSPQRGYTF. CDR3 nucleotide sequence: TGCGCCAGCAGCCAACGGGGCAGTCCTCAGAGAGGCTACACCTTC.

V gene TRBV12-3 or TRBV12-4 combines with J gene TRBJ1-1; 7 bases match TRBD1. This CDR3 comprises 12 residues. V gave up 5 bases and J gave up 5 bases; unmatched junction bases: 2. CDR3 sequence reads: CASSPQGTEAFF. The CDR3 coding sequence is TGTGCCAGCAGTCCACAGGGGACTGAAGCTTTCTTT.

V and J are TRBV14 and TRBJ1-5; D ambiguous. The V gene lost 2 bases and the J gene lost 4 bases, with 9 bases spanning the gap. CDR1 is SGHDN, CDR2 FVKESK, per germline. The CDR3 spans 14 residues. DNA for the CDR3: TGTGCCAGCAGCCAATCGGCCTATAATCAGCCCCAGCATTTT. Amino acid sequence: CASSQSAYNQPQHF.

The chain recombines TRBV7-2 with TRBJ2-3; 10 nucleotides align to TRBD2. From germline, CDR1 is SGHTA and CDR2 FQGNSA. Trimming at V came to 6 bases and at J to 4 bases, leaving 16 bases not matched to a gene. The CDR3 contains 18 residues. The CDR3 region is CASREFGSGRGPPDTQYF. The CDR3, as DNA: TGTGCCAGCAGGGAATTCGGGAGCGGGAGGGGTCCGCCAGATACGCAGTATTTT.

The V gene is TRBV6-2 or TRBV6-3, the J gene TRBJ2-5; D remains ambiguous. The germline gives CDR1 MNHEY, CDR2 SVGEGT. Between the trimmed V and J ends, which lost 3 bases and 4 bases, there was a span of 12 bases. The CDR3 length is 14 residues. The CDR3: CASSYWPQRETQYF. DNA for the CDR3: TGTGCCAGCAGTTATTGGCCACAACGAGAGACCCAGTACTTC.